A single TCR beta chain is shown here with its context. This table comes from immunoSEQ multiplex PCR, and its TCRdb copy is limited to in-frame clones, with some not included. The repertoire holds some 250,000 clones, with around four fifths as singletons. This sample was included in a study of blood T cell repertoires in COVID-19. Study at large: Material from acute and convalescent COVID-19 was sourced from the United States, Italy and Spain. Sources were T cells, B-cell-depleted T cells, or PBMCs; the material itself was cDNA or gDNA.

Germline V gives CDR1 MNHEY, CDR2 SVGAGI. Trimming took 0 bases from V and 2 from J, leaving 10 bases between them. CDR3 size: 15 residues. Sequenced material: peripheral blood. The receptor comes from a man aged 35 to 55 with active or convalescent COVID-19. The chain joins TRBV6-5 to TRBJ1-1, with D hard to call. The CDR3 nucleotides are TGTGCCAGCAGTTACTCGATCCTATATAACACTGAAGCTTTCTTT. It yields the protein CASSYSILYNTEAFF.